The 9 T cell receptor beta chains reported below all come from one sample, sequenced in a study of response to subunit inactivated influenza vaccine. TCRdb re-analysed the RT-PCR reads in MiXCR, keeping a single row per CDR3 protein. The table has 630,000 or so distinct CDR3 sequences, about 15% seen once; the top ten hold 11%. The specimen comprised PBMCs from blood, sampled approximately 12 days after vaccination. All receptors derive from a man aged 45-65 years who received an inactivated influenza vaccine.

This clonotype was seen at least ten times. The V gene is TRBV15, the J gene TRBJ2-3; 7 bases map to TRBD2. V lost 0 bases, J lost 0 bases, and 6 bases stayed unmatched. CDR3 size: 17 residues. CDR1 and CDR2 from the germline V gene are LNHNV and YYDKDF (reference sequence). CDR3 in amino acids: CATSRDFGGISTDTQYF. CDR3 DNA: TGTGCCACCAGCAGAGACTTCGGGGGGATAAGCACAGATACGCAGTATTTT.

This clonotype was observed at least ten times. This rearrangement joins TRBV20-1 to TRBJ2-2, with 7 positions matching TRBD1. Germline loops: CDR1 DFQATT, CDR2 SNEGSKA (reference sequence). The CDR3 is made up of 14 amino acids. The CDR3 DNA sequence: TGCAGCGCAAGAACAGGGGCGAACACCGGGGAGCTGTTTTTT. Protein sequence: CSARTGANTGELFF.

The J gene is TRBJ2-7, the V gene TRBV28; D gene ambiguous. CDR3 length equals 13 residues. CDR1 and CDR2 (germline): MDHEN, SYDVKM. V lost 8 bases and J 3 bases, leaving 14 bases between the germline ends. CDR3 coding DNA: TGTGCCAGCGGTCAGAGCACCTACTACGAGCAGTACTTC. Translated, it gives CASGQSTYYEQYF.

The rearrangement uses TRBV4-3 and TRBJ2-1; D perhaps matches TRBD2 (5 bases). The CDR3 spans 16 residues. V was clipped by 0 bases and J by 5 bases, with 14 bases between them. Germline assignment: CDR1 LGHNA and CDR2 YSLEER. CDR3 nucleotides: TGCGCCAGCAGCCAAGAAGTTGCGGGCTACGACAATGAGCAGTTCTTC. The encoded protein is CASSQEVAGYDNEQFF.

This clonotype turned up a few times. The chain is built from TRBV20-1 and TRBJ2-1; 8 nucleotides line up with TRBD2. Germline CDR1 and CDR2: DFQATT and SNEGSKA (reference sequence). There are 14 residues in the CDR3. With V trimmed by 3 bases and J by 6 bases, 7 bases remained unmatched. The CDR3 spells CSARSGTRGNEQFF. The CDR3 DNA reads as TGCAGTGCTAGGTCCGGGACTAGGGGCAATGAGCAGTTCTTC.

This clonotype was seen only a few times. The chain employs TRBV7-9 and TRBJ2-3; weak D call: TRBD1 (5 bases). V was cut by 1 base and J by 2 bases, with 10 bases left in between. Germline lookup yields CDR1 SEHNR and CDR2 FQNEAQ (reference sequence). The CDR3 sequence is 15 residues long. Written as DNA, the CDR3 is TGTGCCAGCAGCTTAGTCCAGGGTGACACAGATACGCAGTATTTT. It translates to CASSLVQGDTDTQYF.

This clonotype was picked up a small number of times. The rearrangement joins TRBV28 to TRBJ2-7; D uncertain. The CDR3 extends over 12 amino acids. Germline loops: CDR1 MDHEN, CDR2 SYDVKM. V dropped 6 bases and J dropped 3 bases, with 9 bases sitting between them. Here the CDR3 reads CASRIAGYEQYF. Here the CDR3 DNA reads TGTGCCAGCAGAATAGCCGGCTACGAGCAGTACTTC.

The chain carries TRBV29-1 and TRBJ1-2; 10 bases are a match to TRBD1. The J segment lost 4 bases and the V segment lost 5 bases, leaving 10 bases of the junction unmatched. Germline CDR1 and CDR2: SQVTM and ANQGSEA. There are 15 residues in the CDR3. The CDR3 spells CSVMTGGRVGYGYTF. CDR3 DNA: TGCAGCGTTATGACAGGGGGCCGCGTGGGCTATGGCTACACCTTC.

In this sample, this clonotype turned up a few times. The V call is TRBV12-3 or TRBV12-4, the J call TRBJ2-1, with D possibly called TRBD1 or TRBD2 (5 bases each). The germline V and J ends were trimmed by 5 bases and 2 bases, with 19 bases remaining between them. This CDR3 region has 17 residues. The CDR3 DNA is TGTGCCAGCAGTGTACCCTATGGGGGTGGGACCTACAATGAGCAGTTCTTC. It yields the protein CASSVPYGGGTYNEQFF.